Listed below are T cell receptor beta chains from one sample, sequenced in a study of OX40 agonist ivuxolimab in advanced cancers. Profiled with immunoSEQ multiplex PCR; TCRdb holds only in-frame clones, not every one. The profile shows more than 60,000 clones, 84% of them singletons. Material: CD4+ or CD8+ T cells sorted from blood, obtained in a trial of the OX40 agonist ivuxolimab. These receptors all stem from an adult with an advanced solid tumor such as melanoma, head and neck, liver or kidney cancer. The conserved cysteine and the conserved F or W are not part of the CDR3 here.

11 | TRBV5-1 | ASSPEGRHEQF
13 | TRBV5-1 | ASSLEAGRNYEQY
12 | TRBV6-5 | ASTSVIPSYEQY
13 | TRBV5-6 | ASSPRDRVNQPQH
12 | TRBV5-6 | ASSRDRGQGTQY
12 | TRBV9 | ASSVGETGGFQY
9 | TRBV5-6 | ASSLESGYT
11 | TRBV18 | ASSPDREETQY
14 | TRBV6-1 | ASSESIDSFSYEQY
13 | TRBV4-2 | ASSQDGTGSYEQY
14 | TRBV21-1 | ASSKDTGGARNEQF
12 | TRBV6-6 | ASCERGRTHEQY
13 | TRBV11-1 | ASSSYRYQGTEAF
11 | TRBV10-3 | AISGGGHGGQY
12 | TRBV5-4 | ASSFGGLDSPLH
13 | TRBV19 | AGPILRSSATEAF
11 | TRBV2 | ASSIDRVTEAF
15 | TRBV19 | ASRISPPPRGDYTIY
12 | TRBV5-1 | ASSAGMSSYEQY
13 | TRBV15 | ATSYLAGASYEQY
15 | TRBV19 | ASSIGPTQFGSYEQY
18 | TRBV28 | ASVNTRDRGRASGANVLT
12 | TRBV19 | ASSLSGFSYEQY
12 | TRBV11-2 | ASSLERRPDTQY
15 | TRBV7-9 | ASSSTSGGSLYNEQF
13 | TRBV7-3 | ASSSGGAGTDTQY
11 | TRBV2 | ASTKDRAYEQY
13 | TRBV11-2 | ASSLSGGVYNEQF
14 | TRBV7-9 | ASSLAGGGGNQPQH
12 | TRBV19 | ASSIDKSGYGYT
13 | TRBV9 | ASSVTGGAYNEQF
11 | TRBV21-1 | ASSHLGSYEQY
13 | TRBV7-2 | ASSATRGQAEKLF
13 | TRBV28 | ASSYIGTGEEKLF
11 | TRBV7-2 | ASSGGTGNGYT